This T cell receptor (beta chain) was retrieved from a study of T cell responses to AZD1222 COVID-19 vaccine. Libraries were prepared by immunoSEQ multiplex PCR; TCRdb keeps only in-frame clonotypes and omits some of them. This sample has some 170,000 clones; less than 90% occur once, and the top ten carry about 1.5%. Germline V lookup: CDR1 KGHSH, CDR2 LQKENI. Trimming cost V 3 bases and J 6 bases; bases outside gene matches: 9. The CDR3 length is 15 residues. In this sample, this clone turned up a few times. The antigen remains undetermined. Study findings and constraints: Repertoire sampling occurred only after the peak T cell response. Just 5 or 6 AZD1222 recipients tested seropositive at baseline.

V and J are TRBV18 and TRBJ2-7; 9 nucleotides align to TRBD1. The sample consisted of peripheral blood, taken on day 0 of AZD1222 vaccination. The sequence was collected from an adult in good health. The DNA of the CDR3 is TGTGCCAGCTCACCGGTGGGACAGGGTCAAGGCGAGCAGTACTTC. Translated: CASSPVGQGQGEQYF.